Presented here are 19 T cell receptor beta chains from one specimen sequenced in a study of shared clonotypes between healthy human individuals. The assay was immunoSEQ multiplex PCR, and TCRdb's table has in-frame clones only and misses some. The repertoire consists of 2 million to 2.5 million clones, with approximately 94% occurring once and the leading ten covering around 0.13%. Sequenced: naive CD4+ T cells sorted from blood. This sample's subset: CD45RA+ positively selected. The receptors here all came from a man between 18 and 35 years old in good health.

The CDR3 DNA sequence: TGTGCCAGCAGCCCCTCCATTACCCGGGACACTCAGTACTTC. Its translation is CASSPSITRDTQYF. The chain joins TRBV7-9 to TRBJ2-5; weak D call: TRBD1 (6 bases). The CDR3 has 14 residues. Germline V gives CDR1 SEHNR, CDR2 FQNEAQ (reference sequence). V lost 5 bases to trimming and J lost 11 bases, with 21 bases between them.

This chain links TRBV6-1 with TRBJ2-7; D is undetermined. V lost 8 bases and J 1 base, leaving 9 bases between the germline ends. Per germline, CDR1 MNHNS and CDR2 SASEGT. This CDR3 comprises 12 residues. Here the CDR3 DNA reads TGTGCCAGCTGTAGGAATTCCTACGAGCAGTACTTC. Translating it yields CASCRNSYEQYF.

The rearrangement joins TRBV19 to TRBJ1-6; D call uncertain. This CDR3 is built from 13 residues. Germline CDR1 is LNHDA and CDR2 is SQIVND (reference sequence). Trimming stripped 6 bases from V and 7 bases from J, with 10 bases between. The CDR3 sequence: CASSQAVNSPLHF. Here the CDR3 DNA reads TGTGCCAGTAGCCAGGCGGTCAATTCACCCCTCCACTTT.

In regard to this clone: Other DNA sequences in this specimen translate into the identical CDR3. The chain is built from TRBV20-1 and TRBJ2-5, with a tentative D call TRBD1 (5 bases). The CDR3 loop spans 11 amino acids. V lost 3 bases to trimming and J lost 4 bases, with 6 bases between them. Per germline, CDR1 DFQATT and CDR2 SNEGSKA (reference sequence). The CDR3 bases are TGCAGTGCTAGGACAGTAGAGACCCAGTACTTC. It codes for CSARTVETQYF.

This chain uses TRBV6-5 with TRBJ2-2; perhaps TRBD1 as D (5 bases). The CDR3 runs to 14 residues. The V and J ends lost 0 bases and 6 bases respectively, with 8 bases between them. The germline V gene has CDR1 MNHEY and CDR2 SVGAGI. CDR3 nucleotides: TGTGCCAGCAGTTACTCAGGGGTCCCCGGGGAGCTGTTTTTT. Its translation: CASSYSGVPGELFF.

The chain couples TRBV5-6 to TRBJ2-7, with D tentatively TRBD1 (6 bases). CDR3 length: 12 amino acids. CDR1 SGHDT and CDR2 YYEEEE come from the germline V gene. V was clipped by 5 bases and J by 1 base, with 7 bases between them. The CDR3 sequence is CASRDRSYEQYF. In DNA form, the CDR3 reads TGTGCCAGCAGGGACAGATCCTACGAGCAGTACTTC.

This clone showed up just once. The V gene is TRBV10-1, the J gene TRBJ2-4; 9 bases fit TRBD2. V gave up 6 bases and J gave up 1 base; unmatched junction bases: 13. The CDR3 runs to 18 residues. Germline V gene lookup returns CDR1 WNHNN and CDR2 SYGVQD (reference sequence). CDR3 amino acids: CASSEPFGTSPAKNIQYF. CDR3 nucleotides: TGCGCCAGCAGCGAACCTTTCGGGACTAGCCCTGCCAAAAACATTCAGTACTTC.

The V gene is TRBV25-1, the J gene TRBJ1-3, with D uncertain. The length of the CDR3 is 15 residues. V lost 6 bases, J lost 0 bases, and 12 bases lay in between. Germline CDR1 and CDR2: MGHDK and SYGVNS. The CDR3 DNA reads as TGTGCCAGCAGCCGAGAGTCAGCCTCTGGAAACACCATATATTTT. Its protein product is CASSRESASGNTIYF.

As for this clone: The identical CDR3 is also encoded by other nucleotide sequences in the sample. The genes are TRBV5-1 and TRBJ2-3; 7 nucleotides agree with TRBD1. V gave up 1 base and J gave up 6 bases; unmatched junction bases: 2. This CDR3 has 13 residues. Germline V gene lookup returns CDR1 SGHRS and CDR2 YFSETQ. The CDR3 DNA reads as TGCGCCAGCAGCTTGACAGGGGTGGATACGCAGTATTTT. It translates to CASSLTGVDTQYF.

This rearrangement joins TRBV4-1 to TRBJ2-6; no definite D call. CDR1 is MGHRA and CDR2 is YSYEKL in the germline V gene. Between the trimmed V and J ends, which lost 6 bases and 3 bases, there was a span of 9 bases. The CDR3 has 14 residues. In DNA form, the CDR3 reads TGCGCCAGCAGTGGGGTTAATGGGGCCAACGTCCTGACTTTC. This codes for CASSGVNGANVLTF.

The V and J genes are TRBV15 and TRBJ2-3; 9 bases align to TRBD1. The CDR3 loop spans 15 amino acids. V shed 2 bases, J shed 3 bases, and the junction held 3 bases outside the gene matches. Germline V gives CDR1 LNHNV, CDR2 YYDKDF (reference sequence). The CDR3 bases are TGTGCCACCAGCAGATCGGGACAGGGAACAGATACGCAGTATTTT. Its protein is CATSRSGQGTDTQYF.

CDR3 DNA sequence: TGTGCCAGCAGTGACAGAGAAACTAATGAAAAACTGTTTTTT. It yields the protein CASSDRETNEKLFF. The rearrangement links TRBV2 to TRBJ1-4; D remains unclear. The V end was cut by 3 bases, the J end by 1 base, with 6 bases between. Germline CDR1 reads SNHLY; CDR2 reads FYNNEI. The CDR3 length is 14 residues.

The rearrangement links TRBV11-2 to TRBJ2-1; D may be TRBD1 (5 bases). CDR1 and CDR2 from the germline V gene are SGHAT and FQNNGV. CDR3 length equals 16 residues. The V end lost 5 bases, the J end lost 3 bases, and 17 bases lay between the germline ends. CDR3 in DNA: TGTGCCAGCAGCCCACTTCCGACAGCGTACTACAATGAGCAGTTCTTC. Protein sequence: CASSPLPTAYYNEQFF.

The rearrangement joins TRBV4-3 to TRBJ2-1; 8 nucleotides agree with TRBD2. The V gene end was trimmed by 0 bases and the J gene end by 10 bases; junction bases not matched to a gene: 5. The CDR3 runs 14 residues. Germline V gene sequence: CDR1 LGHNA, CDR2 YSLEER. This CDR3 is CASSQEGLAGEQFF. The CDR3, as DNA: TGCGCCAGCAGCCAAGAAGGACTAGCTGGCGAGCAGTTCTTC.

In DNA form, the CDR3 reads TGTGCCAGCACCCGGTCCGGCACCATATATTTT. Its protein product is CASTRSGTIYF. This rearrangement joins TRBV7-9 to TRBJ1-3; D uncertain. The CDR3 covers 11 residues. Trimming took 7 bases from V and 9 from J, leaving 10 bases between them. Germline loops: CDR1 SEHNR, CDR2 FQNEAQ (reference sequence).

This clone was seen a few times. V and J are TRBV25-1 and TRBJ2-7; 8 bases agree with TRBD2. V was clipped by 6 bases and J by 2 bases; unmatched bases: 12. Per germline, CDR1 MGHDK and CDR2 SYGVNS. The CDR3 contains 16 residues. CDR3 nucleotides: TGTGCCAGCAGCTTTTCGGGAGGGACGGGGGCCTACGAGCAGTACTTC. Its translation: CASSFSGGTGAYEQYF.

The V gene is TRBV19, the J gene TRBJ1-6; TRBD1 agrees at 10 bases. The CDR3 runs 20 residues. CDR1 and CDR2 (germline): LNHDA, SQIVND (reference sequence). Germline trimming cut 1 base from V and 2 bases from J; bases unmatched to any gene: 11. The CDR3 nucleotides read TGTGCCAGTAGTATAGTCTCACCGGGACAGGGGATGACCTATAATTCACCCCTCCACTTT. This gives the protein CASSIVSPGQGMTYNSPLHF.

The chain combines TRBV7-6 with TRBJ2-3, with D uncertain. CDR1 SGHVS and CDR2 FNYEAQ come from the germline V gene. The ends were cut back, 3 bases at V and 2 bases at J, with 9 bases in the middle. The CDR3 spans 14 residues. For the CDR3, the DNA is TGTGCCAGCAGCTTTGTAGAGGCCACAGATACGCAGTATTTT. It translates to CASSFVEATDTQYF. Complete variable domain (other parts from reference TRBV7-6 and TRBJ2-3): GAGVSQSPRYKVTKRGQDVALRCDPISGHVSLYWYRQALGQGPEFLTYFNYEAQQDKSGLPNDRFSAERPEGSISTLTIQRTEQRDSAMYRCASSFVEATDTQYFGPGTRLTVL.

The chain joins TRBV7-2 to TRBJ2-2, with 8 bases fitting TRBD2. Germline V gives CDR1 SGHTA, CDR2 FQGNSA. J was trimmed by 0 bases and V by 1 base; bases with no gene match: 4. The CDR3 consists of 17 residues. CDR3 amino acids: CASSLVTGLANTGELFF. DNA for the CDR3: TGTGCCAGCAGCTTAGTAACGGGACTAGCGAACACCGGGGAGCTGTTTTTT.